The 8 T cell receptor beta chains listed next were all sequenced from one sample in a study of blood T cell repertoires in COVID-19. Produced via immunoSEQ multiplex PCR; TCRdb's table is partial and in-frame only. Found here are almost 350,000 clones, 85% to 90% of them singletons; the top ten hold 0.95% to 1.1%. The sequenced material came from PBMCs or T cells enriched from blood (not recorded which). These receptor sequences come from a woman aged 30 to 39 who had been exposed to COVID-19.

The chain is built from TRBV5-1 and TRBJ2-7, with D uncertain. The CDR3 consists of 15 residues. Germline V gives CDR1 SGHRS, CDR2 YFSETQ. The V end lost 0 bases, the J end lost 0 bases, and 10 bases lay between the germline ends. The CDR3, as DNA: TGCGCCAGCAGCTTGGCTCCGTCGAGCTCCTACGAGCAGTACTTC. Protein sequence: CASSLAPSSSYEQYF.

V and J are TRBV28 and TRBJ1-1, with 7 bases identical to TRBD1. In germline, CDR1 is MDHEN, CDR2 SYDVKM. V was pared by 3 bases and J by 3 bases, with 4 bases of the junction left unmatched. The CDR3 totals 14 residues. In nucleotides, the CDR3 is TGTGCCAGCAGTTTGATAGACAGGGACACTGAAGCTTTCTTT. Translation: CASSLIDRDTEAFF.

This chain uses TRBV6-5 with TRBJ2-7, with D perhaps matching TRBD2 (6 bases). Looked up from germline, CDR1 is MNHEY and CDR2 is SVGAGI. The CDR3 is made up of 14 amino acids. The ends were cut back, 0 bases at V and 3 bases at J, with 9 bases in the middle. Written as DNA, the CDR3 is TGTGCCAGCAGTTACTCGGGGGAGGACTACGAGCAGTACTTC. This gives the protein CASSYSGEDYEQYF.

The chain is built from TRBV5-1 and TRBJ2-7; 8 nucleotides line up with TRBD2. Per germline, CDR1 SGHRS and CDR2 YFSETQ. The CDR3 has 14 residues. J lost 2 bases, V lost 4 bases, and 5 bases had no gene match. The CDR3 DNA is TGCGCCAGCAGCCCCGGGGGGGACACCTACGAGCAGTACTTC. As protein: CASSPGGDTYEQYF.

The rearrangement links TRBV19 to TRBJ2-7; 7 nucleotides align to TRBD1. The CDR3 length is 12 residues. V was pared by 9 bases and J by 3 bases, with 5 bases of the junction left unmatched. Per the germline V gene, CDR1 is LNHDA and CDR2 is SQIVND (reference sequence). DNA of the CDR3: TGTGCCAGCAGACAGGGCGACTACGAGCAGTACTTC. Residues: CASRQGDYEQYF.

The chain carries TRBV28 and TRBJ2-4; D perhaps matches TRBD1 (5 bases). CDR1 is MDHEN, CDR2 SYDVKM, per germline. The germline V and J ends were trimmed by 2 bases and 9 bases, with 14 bases remaining between them. CDR3 length: 14 amino acids. The CDR3 nucleotides read TGTGCCAGCAGTTTACCCCCCGGACAAGGCATTCAGTACTTC. This codes for CASSLPPGQGIQYF.

V and J are TRBV5-1 and TRBJ2-7, with TRBD2 identical over 10 bases. CDR3 length equals 14 residues. Per the germline V gene, CDR1 is SGHRS and CDR2 is YFSETQ. V lost 4 bases and J lost 7; bases outside the gene matches: 8. The CDR3 bases are TGCGCCAGCAGCCACTTAGCGGGAGGCGGTGAGCAGTACTTC. As protein: CASSHLAGGGEQYF.

This chain's CDR3 is CASESDTYEQYF. The CDR3, as DNA: TGTGCCAGCGAATCGGACACTTACGAGCAGTACTTC. The V call is TRBV28, the J call TRBJ2-7; TRBD1 might be the D (5 bases). With 8 bases removed from V and 4 bases from J, the gap between germline ends came to 12 bases. CDR1 is MDHEN, CDR2 SYDVKM, per germline. The CDR3 covers 12 residues.